This T cell receptor beta chain was profiled in a study of blood T cell repertoires in COVID-19. The germline gives CDR1 SNHLY, CDR2 FYNNEI. The CDR3 loop spans 15 amino acids. V lost 6 bases to trimming and J lost 2 bases, with 14 bases between them. Produced via immunoSEQ multiplex PCR; TCRdb's table is partial and in-frame only. The sample consists of 390,000 or so clones, roughly nine tenths of them appearing once. The chain combines TRBV2 with TRBJ1-3; D possibly corresponds to TRBD1 (5 bases). This receptor was obtained from a man aged 18 to 29 who had recovered from COVID-19. Sequencing was performed on PBMCs or T cells enriched from blood (not recorded which). The DNA of the CDR3 is TGTGCCAGCAGCCTATTACAGGACACTGGAAACACCATATATTTT. Translation: CASSLLQDTGNTIYF.